This paragraph covers one TCR beta chain sequence. These data originate in a study of CD4 and CD8 cells across lung adenocarcinoma regions. Localized lung adenocarcinoma, a non-small cell lung cancer, affected the donors. MiXCR, applied by TCRdb to the PCR reads, yields one record per CDR3 protein. The sample has over 10,000 distinct CDR3 sequences, roughly 56% seen once; the top ten hold around 36%. The J segment lost 9 bases and the V segment lost 5 bases, leaving 5 bases of the junction unmatched. Looked up from germline, CDR1 is MNHNS and CDR2 is SASEGT. The CDR3 totals 13 residues. This sequence joins TRBV6-1 and TRBJ2-3, with 10 bases that match TRBD1. This TCR was recovered from a female donor with lung adenocarcinoma. The CD4 and CD8 labels of this study may be unreliable. The sample comprised CD8+ T cells from the margin of a lung tumor. The CDR3 is CASSRRTGGTQYF. The DNA for the CDR3 is TGTGCCAGCAGTAGGCGGACAGGGGGAACGCAGTATTTT.